This TCR beta chain was profiled in a study of T cells in Graves' hyperthyroidism and ophthalmopathy (dated by TCRdb to 2018 to 2020). About the full investigation: Peripheral blood was collected at initial diagnosis, before any treatment. The 85 to 100 discovery patients were randomly split 7:3 into training and test sets. Thyroid tissue and blood T-cell repertoires from about six Graves' hyperthyroidism patients were also compared in the study. Prospective prediction of ophthalmopathy was tested in an independent validation cohort of under 20 hyperthyroidism patients and 15 to 17 patients who later progressed to ophthalmopathy. After blood sampling, hyperthyroidism patients were treated with methimazole at a starting dose of 30 mg daily, and ophthalmopathy patients were treated with high-dose intravenous methylprednisolone. TCR V-J signatures able to tell the groups apart were searched for in a discovery cohort of 95 or so patients, of whom around 43 had Graves' ophthalmopathy and roughly 57 had stable Graves' hyperthyroidism. The paper describes TCR Vbeta CDR3 sequencing of about 140 peripheral blood samples, made up of 43 ophthalmopathy patients, 70 to 75 hyperthyroidism patients and around 17 progressor patients. Overall results and qualifications from the work: No statistical method was used to set the sample size in advance, and investigators knew the group allocation. Ophthalmopathy was separated from stable hyperthyroidism by a 13 V-J signature model, with approximately 86% sensitivity and around 81% specificity obtained in cross-validation and 80%/75% obtained in testing. During validation, the model predicted progression to ophthalmopathy a median of around 6 months ahead of onset, with just under 71% sensitivity and almost 75% specificity. Most expanded thyroid clonotypes (frequency above 0.001) were also found in blood, which suggests that blood repertoires may mirror thyroid immune responses.

A patient counted as having stable Graves' hyperthyroidism if no progression to ophthalmopathy occurred over 18 months of follow-up. Hyperthyroidism patients were newly diagnosed, with disease duration under 2 months, and aged 18 to 65 years. Exclusion was applied to patients with uncontrolled infections, other autoimmune diseases, pregnancy or lactation. Clinical symptoms, serum thyroxine and TRAb, thyroid ultrasound, and orbital computed tomography formed the basis for the diagnoses. Ficoll-Paque density gradient centrifugation was used to isolate PBMCs from about 10 ml of fresh peripheral blood. Trizol reagent was used to extract total RNA, and RNA quality was then checked on an Agilent 2100 Bioanalyzer. This clonotype has a count of ten or more. It lacks a known antigen. The record has no base qualities; no much larger clone is one base away. At the junction V is shortened by 6 bases and J by 6 bases, with 12 bases in between. CDR1 and CDR2, per the germline V gene, are SGHDT and YYEEEE. Its CDR3 holds 12 amino acids, cysteine through phenylalanine. Only CDR3 DNA is held: 36 bases, read in frame from base 1.

TCR beta CDR3 regions were amplified from RNA transcripts. The TCR CDR3 was subjected to a first round of RT-PCR using the HTBI primer set and the Qiagen OneStep RT-PCR kit. The libraries were constructed in a second round of multiplex PCR and then size-selected and purified. Sequencing of the libraries was done on an Illumina HiSeq2000 using paired-end 100 bp reads. On the authors' methods: SOAPnuke was used to process the raw data, throwing out any read that contained adapters or uncalled bases, had a mean Phred below 15, or lacked an exact constant-primer or identifier match. High-quality paired reads were merged using COPE v1.2.5, and each unique nucleotide sequence was defined as a clonotype. MiTCR v1.1 was used to align the clonotypes against IMGT TRBV, TRBD and TRBJ reference segments. The analysis was restricted to V-J combinations with a frequency above 0.0001, which together covered 99% to 99.2% of the repertoires. The TCS score was defined as the ratio of F50 (clonal expansion) to E x V (chaos), calculated using BLOSUM62-based TCRdist between CDR3 peptides within each V-J. Welch's t-statistics and random forest reduced several hundred V-J features to 13, which were used in a naive Bayes classifier (R e1071). Using fastp at Q25 and MiXCR, TCRdb reprocessed the public reads and kept productive beta chains. Rows are unified per CDR3 protein, each entry keeping the most common DNA and genes. TCRdb, rather than the study authors, made the V and J calls. This sample has 95,000 to 110,000 distinct CDR3 sequences in its table, and approximately 16% of those were observed once. The ten largest clones capture 42% of the sample.

Sequencing was performed on blood. The sequence was obtained from a woman aged 45 to 65 with Graves' hyperthyroidism. The chain was built from TRBV5-6 and TRBJ2-5, with the D segment identity uncertain. The DNA is TGTGCCAGCACCCTAATCGGGCAGACCCAGTACTTC. It translates to CASTLIGQTQYF.